The 9 T cell receptor beta chains below come from one sample, sequenced in a study of T cell repertoires in cytomegalovirus infection. TCRdb processed the reads anew with MiXCR; each CDR3 protein has one entry. The sample has 250,000 or so distinct CDR3 sequences, around 9% seen once. Source material: PBMCs. The receptors stem from a human donor in good health (CMV status not recorded). Some clones in this sample may be carry-over from other donors' samples.

This clonotype showed up many times. This rearrangement joins TRBV6-2 or TRBV6-3 to TRBJ2-3; D is perhaps TRBD1 (6 bases). In germline, CDR1 is MNHEY, CDR2 SVGEGT. Trimming removed 5 bases at V and 13 bases at J, with 16 bases between. The CDR3 is 12 amino acids. The CDR3 bases are TGTGCCAGCAGTGACAGGATACTCGATGAGTATTTT. Encoded protein: CASSDRILDEYF.

This clonotype has ten or more counts. This rearrangement joins TRBV11-2 to TRBJ2-7; tentatively, D is TRBD1 (5 bases). V shed 8 bases and J shed 3 bases, with 17 bases lying between them. The CDR3 consists of 14 residues. CDR1 and CDR2 from the germline V gene are SGHAT and FQNNGV. The CDR3 DNA reads as TGTGCCAGCCAAGTCTCAGGGCTCAGCTACGAGCAGTACTTC. As protein: CASQVSGLSYEQYF.

At least ten counts were recorded for this clonotype. The V gene is TRBV14, the J gene TRBJ2-5; no reliable D call. CDR1 is SGHDN, CDR2 FVKESK, per germline. This CDR3 has 13 amino acids. The germline V and J ends were trimmed by 5 bases and 2 bases, with 9 bases remaining between them. The CDR3: CASSRLVQETQYF. The CDR3 DNA follows: TGTGCCAGCAGCAGACTTGTGCAAGAGACCCAGTACTTC.

This clonotype was recorded many times. The gene calls are TRBV7-2 and TRBJ1-4; 8 positions agree with TRBD1. This CDR3 has 15 amino acids. The J segment lost 7 bases and the V segment lost 1 base, leaving 5 bases of the junction unmatched. CDR1 and CDR2 from the germline V gene are SGHTA and FQGNSA. CDR3 in amino acids: CASSLVSGGREKLFF. CDR3 in DNA: TGTGCCAGCAGCTTAGTGTCAGGGGGCCGTGAAAAACTGTTTTTT.

This clonotype was counted many times. The chain is built from TRBV28 and TRBJ1-5, with TRBD1 identical over 7 bases. With V trimmed by 3 bases and J by 7 bases, 3 bases remained unmatched. This CDR3 is built from 13 residues. The germline V gene encodes CDR1 MDHEN and CDR2 SYDVKM. The CDR3 here is CASSFYRGQPQHF. CDR3 DNA: TGTGCCAGCAGTTTTTACAGGGGCCAGCCCCAGCATTTT.

This clonotype has more than one count but fewer than ten. The rearrangement links TRBV20-1 to TRBJ2-7; 7 nucleotides align to TRBD1. J gave up 4 bases and V 2 bases, and 23 bases lay outside the gene matches. CDR3 length: 19 residues. The germline V gene encodes CDR1 DFQATT and CDR2 SNEGSKA (reference sequence). In DNA form, the CDR3 reads TGCAGTGCTAGACCCACCCCCAGGGACAGTCTTCTTTCCCTTTACGAGCAGTACTTC. This codes for CSARPTPRDSLLSLYEQYF.

The chain links TRBV10-3 to TRBJ1-3, with 7 bases identical to TRBD1. J lost 2 bases, V lost 5 bases, and 6 bases had no gene match. Germline-derived CDR1 and CDR2 are ENHRY and SYGVKD. CDR3 length equals 15 residues. This CDR3 reads CAISSSDRAGNTIYF. The CDR3 DNA is TGTGCCATCAGTTCGTCCGACAGGGCTGGAAACACCATATATTTT.

This clonotype has ten or more counts. The chain combines TRBV11-2 with TRBJ1-1; D gene ambiguous. Germline CDR1 is SGHAT and CDR2 is FQNNGV. There are 12 residues in the CDR3. Trimming left V 1 base short and J 11 bases short, with 11 bases between. This chain's CDR3 is CASSLAGGHAFF. For the CDR3, the DNA is TGTGCCAGCAGCTTAGCGGGAGGGCACGCTTTCTTT.

There are many counts of this clonotype. This rearrangement joins TRBV19 to TRBJ1-5; 9 nucleotides align to TRBD1. The CDR3 loop spans 16 amino acids. The V gene's germline CDR1 is LNHDA and CDR2 SQIVND (reference sequence). V trimming: 5 bases; J trimming: 6 bases; junction bases outside the gene matches: 11. CDR3: CASSSGTGRGGQPQHF. The CDR3 coding sequence is TGTGCCAGTAGTTCCGGGACAGGGAGGGGAGGTCAGCCCCAGCATTTT.